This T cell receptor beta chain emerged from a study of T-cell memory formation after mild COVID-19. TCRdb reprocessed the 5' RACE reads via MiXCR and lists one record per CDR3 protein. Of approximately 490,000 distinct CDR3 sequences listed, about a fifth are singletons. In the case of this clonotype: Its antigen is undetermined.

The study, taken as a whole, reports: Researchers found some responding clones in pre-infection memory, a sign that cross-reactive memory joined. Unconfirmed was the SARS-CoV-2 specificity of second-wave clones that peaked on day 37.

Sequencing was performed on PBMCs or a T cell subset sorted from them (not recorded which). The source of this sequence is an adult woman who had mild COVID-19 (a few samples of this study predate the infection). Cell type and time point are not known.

This CDR3 is CATSLDRTWSGELFF. As DNA, the CDR3 is TGTGCCACCAGCTTGGACAGGACCTGGTCCGGGGAGCTGTTTTTT. This sequence joins TRBV15 and TRBJ2-2; 7 nucleotides match TRBD1. This CDR3 is built from 15 residues. V was clipped by 5 bases and J by 6 bases; unmatched bases: 9. Germline assignment: CDR1 LNHNV and CDR2 YYDKDF (reference sequence).